The present T cell receptor (beta chain) was sequenced within a study of blood T cell repertoires in COVID-19 (dated by TCRdb to between 2020 and 2021). With regard to the full study: The collaborator samples originated in the United States, Italy and Spain and spanned the acute and convalescent phases of COVID-19. A de-identified subject ID, COVID-19 status, age in years and sex were almost always included in the sample metadata. Deeply sampled blood TCRbeta repertoires from subjects exposed to, actively infected with, or recovered from COVID-19 were included in the dataset. The repertoires were released in a freely available public database intended as a resource for research on the immune response to SARS-CoV-2. Where available, HLA class I and class II types were obtained from metadata supplied by the sample provider rather than from assay-based typing. The samples were drawn from the first 160 participants of the ongoing ImmuneRACE study and from 950 to 1,500 subjects provided by 6 global collaborators. The material from the prospective study consisted of cDNA or gDNA derived from T cells, B-cell-depleted T cells, or PBMCs.

Collaborating institutions collected whole blood in K2EDTA tubes following their own protocols. For TCRbeta analysis, collaborator samples were shipped as frozen whole blood, as isolated PBMCs, or as DNA extracted from either sample type. Beyond this particular receptor, the publication reports: Clinical and demographic metadata were provided uncurated, with the amount varying by source and participant.

CDR1 and CDR2 (SGHAT, FQNNGV) derive from the germline V gene. The CDR3 runs 15 amino acids, cysteine and phenylalanine included. Here the CDR3 DNA is all that survives: 45 bases in frame from base 1. V is pruned by 5 bases and J by 2 bases, leaving 5 bases of the junction without a gene match. TCRbeta CDR3 regions were amplified from genomic DNA using the immunoSEQ Assay, a bias-controlled multiplex PCR. Per the source publication's procedure: The number of nucleated cells in each sample was estimated by amplification of reference gene primers within the assay. To quantify the absolute abundance of each unique TCRbeta CDR3 rearrangement, sequence reads were collapsed and filtered. For each sample, productive Simpson clonality was calculated as the square root of Simpson's diversity index over productive rearrangements. As stored in TCRdb, this immuneACCESS dataset retains in-frame rearrangements with V and J assigned. A fraction of the clones does not appear; measured against another copy, unresolved V genes explain less than half of the discrepancy, and the remainder lacks a known reason. V and J calls and clone size are given by that table; D and trimming were obtained from the DNA. For this sample there are over 100,000 clones; more than 65% appear just once. The ten largest clones capture 6.5% to 10% of the sample.

The table lists this clone with a count of one. Its antigen remains undetermined. The input lacks base qualities; no much larger clone sits a single base away. Sequencing input: peripheral blood. The receptor's source is an elderly woman with active or convalescent COVID-19. The rearranged chain carries TRBV11-2 and TRBJ2-3; 9 central nucleotides agree with TRBD2. The DNA is as follows: TGTGCCAGCAGCCCTTTAGCGGGAGACACAGATACGCAGTATTTT. The encoded protein is CASSPLAGDTDTQYF.